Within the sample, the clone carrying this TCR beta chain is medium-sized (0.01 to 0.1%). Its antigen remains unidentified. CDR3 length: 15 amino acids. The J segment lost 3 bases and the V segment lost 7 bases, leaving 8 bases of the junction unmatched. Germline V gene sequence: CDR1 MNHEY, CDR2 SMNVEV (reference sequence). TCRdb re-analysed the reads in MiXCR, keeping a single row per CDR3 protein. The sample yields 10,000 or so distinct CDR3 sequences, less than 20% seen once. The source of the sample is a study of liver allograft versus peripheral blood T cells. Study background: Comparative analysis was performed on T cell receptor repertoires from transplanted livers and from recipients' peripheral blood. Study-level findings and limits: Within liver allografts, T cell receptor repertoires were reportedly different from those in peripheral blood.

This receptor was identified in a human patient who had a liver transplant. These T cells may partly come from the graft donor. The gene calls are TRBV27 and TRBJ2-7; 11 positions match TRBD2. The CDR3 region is CASIYGTSGYYEQYF. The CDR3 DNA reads TGTGCCAGCATCTACGGGACTAGCGGTTACTACGAGCAGTACTTC.